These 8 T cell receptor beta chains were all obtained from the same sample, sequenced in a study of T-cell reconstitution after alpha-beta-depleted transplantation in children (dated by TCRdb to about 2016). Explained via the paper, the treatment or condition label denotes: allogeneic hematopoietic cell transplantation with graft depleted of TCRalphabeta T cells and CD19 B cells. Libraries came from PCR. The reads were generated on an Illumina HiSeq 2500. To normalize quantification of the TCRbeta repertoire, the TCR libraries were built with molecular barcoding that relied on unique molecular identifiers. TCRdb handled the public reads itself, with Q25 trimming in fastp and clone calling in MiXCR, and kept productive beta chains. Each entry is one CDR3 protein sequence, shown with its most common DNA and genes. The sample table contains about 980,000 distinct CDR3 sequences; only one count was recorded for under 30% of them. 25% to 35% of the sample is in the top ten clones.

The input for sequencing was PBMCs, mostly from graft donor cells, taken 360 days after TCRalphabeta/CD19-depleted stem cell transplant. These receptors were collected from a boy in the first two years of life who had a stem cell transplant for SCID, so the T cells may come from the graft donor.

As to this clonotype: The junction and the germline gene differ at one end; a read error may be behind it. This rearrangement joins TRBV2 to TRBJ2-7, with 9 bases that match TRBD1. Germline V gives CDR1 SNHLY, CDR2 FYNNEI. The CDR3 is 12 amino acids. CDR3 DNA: TGTGCCAGCAGTGAATCGAGGGACAGGGCGTCCTTC. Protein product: CASSESRDRASF. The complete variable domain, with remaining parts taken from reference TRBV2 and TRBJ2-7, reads EPEVTQTPSHQVTQMGQEVILRCVPISNHLYFYWYRQILGQKVEFLVSFYNNEISEKSEIFDDQFSVERPDGSNFTLKIRSTKLEDSAMYFCASSESRDRASFGPGTRLTVT.

CDR3 in DNA: TGTGCCAGCAGCTTAAACCGCTTACAAGGCACAGATACGCAGTATTTT. Translating it yields CASSLNRLQGTDTQYF. The chain recombines TRBV7-9 with TRBJ2-3, with D hard to call. The CDR3 is 16 amino acids. The germline V and J ends were trimmed by 2 bases and 1 base, with 13 bases remaining between them. CDR1 is SEHNR and CDR2 is FQNEAQ in the germline V gene (reference sequence).

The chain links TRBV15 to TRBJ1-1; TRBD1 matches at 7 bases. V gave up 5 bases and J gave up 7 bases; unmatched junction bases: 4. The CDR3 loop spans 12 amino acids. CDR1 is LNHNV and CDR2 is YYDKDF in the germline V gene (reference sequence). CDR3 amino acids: CATSYRTGEAFF. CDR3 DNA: TGTGCCACCAGCTACCGGACAGGTGAAGCTTTCTTT.

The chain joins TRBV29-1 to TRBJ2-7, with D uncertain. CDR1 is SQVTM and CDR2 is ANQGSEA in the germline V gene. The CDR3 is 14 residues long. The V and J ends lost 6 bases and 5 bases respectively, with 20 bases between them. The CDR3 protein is CSVAPFVGSDEQYF. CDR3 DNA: TGCAGCGTGGCGCCGTTTGTGGGCAGCGACGAGCAGTACTTC.

CDR3 nucleotide sequence: TGCAGCGTTGAGGAGAGGCAGGACAAAGCCGGGGAGCTGTTTTTT. It translates to CSVEERQDKAGELFF. This chain links TRBV29-1 with TRBJ2-2; weak D call: TRBD1 (5 bases). This CDR3 is 15 amino acids long. Per germline, CDR1 SQVTM and CDR2 ANQGSEA. V dropped 3 bases and J dropped 6 bases, with 17 bases sitting between them.

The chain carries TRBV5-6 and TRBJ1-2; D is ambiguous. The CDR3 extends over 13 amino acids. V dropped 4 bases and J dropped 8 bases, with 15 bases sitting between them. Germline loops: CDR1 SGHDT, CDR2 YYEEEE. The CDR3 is CASSPVDLFGYTF. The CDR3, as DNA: TGTGCCAGCAGCCCCGTGGATCTTTTCGGCTACACCTTC.

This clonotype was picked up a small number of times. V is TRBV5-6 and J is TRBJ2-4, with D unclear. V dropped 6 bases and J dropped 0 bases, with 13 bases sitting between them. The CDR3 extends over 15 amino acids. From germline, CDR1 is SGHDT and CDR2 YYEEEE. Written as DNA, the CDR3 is TGTGCCAGCACCGTTCAGTCCCTAGCCAAAAACATTCAGTACTTC. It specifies CASTVQSLAKNIQYF.

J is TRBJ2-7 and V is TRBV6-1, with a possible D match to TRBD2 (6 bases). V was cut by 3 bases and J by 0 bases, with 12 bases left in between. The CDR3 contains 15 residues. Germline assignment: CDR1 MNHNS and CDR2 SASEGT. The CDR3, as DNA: TGTGCCAGCAGTGAGTTTGGCGGGGACTCCTACGAGCAGTACTTC. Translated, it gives CASSEFGGDSYEQYF.